The clone carrying this T cell receptor beta chain has a single count. Antigen specificity is unknown. Trimming cost V 3 bases and J 7 bases, with 19 bases left between them. Germline lookup yields CDR1 SGHTA and CDR2 FQGNSA. This CDR3 has 15 residues. The sample comes from a study of blood T cells in healthy people across ages. Then a second PCR, running roughly 7 to 12 cycles, was carried out with a sample-barcoded 5' primer and a J-beta primer mix. TCRdb redid the calling of the 5' RACE reads with MiXCR, one entry per CDR3 protein. The sample gives roughly 1.5 million distinct CDR3 sequences, around 40% of which show up once; less than 5% is in the top ten. Study results and caveats: Long-lived donors exceeded aged donors in naive CD4+ cells and diversity.

Ten milliliters of peripheral blood were drawn from each donor into EDTA-treated tubes. Per sample, extraction of total RNA gave at least 6 micrograms in every case. The TCR sequence derives from a young woman in good health. The chain uses TRBV7-2 and TRBJ2-7; no clear D gene. Sequenced input: blood. The CDR3 protein is CASSLAVGMENEQYF. DNA for the CDR3: TGTGCCAGCAGCTTGGCCGTGGGAATGGAGAATGAGCAGTACTTC.